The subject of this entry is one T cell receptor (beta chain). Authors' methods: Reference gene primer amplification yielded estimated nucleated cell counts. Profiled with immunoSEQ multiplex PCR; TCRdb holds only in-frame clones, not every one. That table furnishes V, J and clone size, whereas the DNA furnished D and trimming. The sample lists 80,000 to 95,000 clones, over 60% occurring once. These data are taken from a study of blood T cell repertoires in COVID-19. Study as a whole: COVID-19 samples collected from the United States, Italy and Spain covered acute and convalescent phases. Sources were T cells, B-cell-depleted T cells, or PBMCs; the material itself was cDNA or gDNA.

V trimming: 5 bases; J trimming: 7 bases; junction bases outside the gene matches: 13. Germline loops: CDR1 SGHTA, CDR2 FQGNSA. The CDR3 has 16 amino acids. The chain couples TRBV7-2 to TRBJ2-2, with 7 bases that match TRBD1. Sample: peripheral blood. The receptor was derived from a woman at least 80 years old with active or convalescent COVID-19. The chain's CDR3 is CASSPNPTGSHGELFF. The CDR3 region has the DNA TGTGCCAGCAGCCCCAATCCGACAGGGTCGCACGGGGAGCTGTTTTTT.